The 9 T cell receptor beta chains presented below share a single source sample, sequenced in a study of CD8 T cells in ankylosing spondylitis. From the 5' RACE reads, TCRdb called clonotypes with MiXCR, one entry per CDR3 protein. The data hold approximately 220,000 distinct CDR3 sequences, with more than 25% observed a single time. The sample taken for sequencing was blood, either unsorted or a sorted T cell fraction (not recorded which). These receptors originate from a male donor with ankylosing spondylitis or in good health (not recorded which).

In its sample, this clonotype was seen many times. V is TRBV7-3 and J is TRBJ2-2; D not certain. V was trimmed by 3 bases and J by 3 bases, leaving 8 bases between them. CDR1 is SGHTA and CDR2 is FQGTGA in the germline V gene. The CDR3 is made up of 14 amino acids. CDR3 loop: CASSLTLDTGELFF. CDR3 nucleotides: TGTGCCAGCAGCTTGACGTTGGACACCGGGGAGCTGTTTTTT.

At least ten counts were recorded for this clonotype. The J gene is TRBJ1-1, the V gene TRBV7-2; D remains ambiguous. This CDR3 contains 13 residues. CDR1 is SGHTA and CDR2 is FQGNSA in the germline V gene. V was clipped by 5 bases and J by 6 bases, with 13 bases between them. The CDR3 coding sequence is TGTGCCAGCAGCCAACAGCAGGTCCCTGAAGCTTTCTTT. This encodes CASSQQQVPEAFF.

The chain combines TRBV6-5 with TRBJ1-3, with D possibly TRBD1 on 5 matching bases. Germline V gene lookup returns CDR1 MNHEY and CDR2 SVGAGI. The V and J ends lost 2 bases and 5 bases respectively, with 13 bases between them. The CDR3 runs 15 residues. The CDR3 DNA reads TGTGCCAGCAGTTACGAGGAGGGGCGTAGAAACACCATATATTTT. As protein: CASSYEEGRRNTIYF.

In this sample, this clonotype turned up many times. CDR3 sequence reads: CASSASSGRGSEQFF. The DNA of the CDR3 is TGTGCCAGCAGCGCATCTAGCGGGAGGGGGAGTGAGCAGTTCTTC. This chain connects TRBV11-2 to TRBJ2-1, with TRBD2 identical over 12 bases. There are 15 residues in the CDR3. The germline V gene has CDR1 SGHAT and CDR2 FQNNGV. V gave up 5 bases and J gave up 9 bases; unmatched junction bases: 8. Full variable domain (missing parts from reference TRBV11-2 and TRBJ2-1): EAGVAQSPRYKIIEKRQSVAFWCNPISGHATLYWYQQILGQGPKLLIQFQNNGVVDDSQLPKDRFSAERLKGVDSTLKIQPAKLEDSAVYLCASSASSGRGSEQFFGPGTRLTVL.

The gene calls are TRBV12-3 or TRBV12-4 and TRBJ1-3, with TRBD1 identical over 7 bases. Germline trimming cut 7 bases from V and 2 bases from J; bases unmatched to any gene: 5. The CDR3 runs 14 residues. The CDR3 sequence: CASTNRGTGNTIYF. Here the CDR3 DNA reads TGTGCCAGCACTAACAGGGGAACTGGAAACACCATATATTTT.

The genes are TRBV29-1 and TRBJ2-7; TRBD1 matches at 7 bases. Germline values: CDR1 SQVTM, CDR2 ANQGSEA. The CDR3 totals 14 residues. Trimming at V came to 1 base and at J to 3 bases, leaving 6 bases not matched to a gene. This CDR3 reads CSVEANRGGYEQYF. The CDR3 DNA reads TGCAGCGTTGAAGCAAACAGGGGTGGCTACGAGCAGTACTTC.

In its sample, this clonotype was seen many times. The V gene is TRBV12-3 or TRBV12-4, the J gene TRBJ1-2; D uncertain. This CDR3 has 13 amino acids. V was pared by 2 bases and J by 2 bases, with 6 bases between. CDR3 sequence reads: CASSLRGNYGYTF. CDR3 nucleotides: TGTGCCAGCAGTTTAAGAGGGAACTATGGCTACACCTTC.

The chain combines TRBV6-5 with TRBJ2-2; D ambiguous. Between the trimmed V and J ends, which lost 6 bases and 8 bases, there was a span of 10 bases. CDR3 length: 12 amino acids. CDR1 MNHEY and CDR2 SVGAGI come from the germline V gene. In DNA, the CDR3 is TGTGCCAGCAGCCAGCCGAGGGGGGAGCTGTTTTTT. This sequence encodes CASSQPRGELFF.

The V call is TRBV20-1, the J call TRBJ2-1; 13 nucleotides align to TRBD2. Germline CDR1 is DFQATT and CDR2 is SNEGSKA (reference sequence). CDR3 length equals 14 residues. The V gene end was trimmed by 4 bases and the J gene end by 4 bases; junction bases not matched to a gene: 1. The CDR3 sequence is CSAILAGGYNEQFF. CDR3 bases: TGCAGTGCTATACTAGCGGGAGGGTACAATGAGCAGTTCTTC.